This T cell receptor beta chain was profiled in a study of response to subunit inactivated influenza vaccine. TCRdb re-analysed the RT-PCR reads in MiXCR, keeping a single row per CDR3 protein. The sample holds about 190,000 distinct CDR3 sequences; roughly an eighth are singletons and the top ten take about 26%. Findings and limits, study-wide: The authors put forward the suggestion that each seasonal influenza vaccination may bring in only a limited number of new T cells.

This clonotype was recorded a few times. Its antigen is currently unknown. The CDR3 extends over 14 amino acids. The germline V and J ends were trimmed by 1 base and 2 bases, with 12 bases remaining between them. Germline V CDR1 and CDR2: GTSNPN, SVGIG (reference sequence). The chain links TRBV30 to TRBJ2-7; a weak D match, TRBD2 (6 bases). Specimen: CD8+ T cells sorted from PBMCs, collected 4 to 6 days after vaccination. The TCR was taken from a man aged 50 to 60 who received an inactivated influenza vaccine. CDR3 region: CAWSAGVRTYEQYF. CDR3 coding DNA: TGTGCCTGGAGTGCGGGGGTACGGACCTACGAGCAGTACTTC.